This T cell receptor (beta chain) originates from a study of T cells in Graves' hyperthyroidism and ophthalmopathy (dated by TCRdb to the late 2010s). In the study overall: Peripheral blood was sampled at the time of initial diagnosis, prior to any treatment. The paper reports TCR Vbeta CDR3 sequencing of 130 to 150 peripheral blood samples: 43 ophthalmopathy, about 75 hyperthyroidism and around 17 progressor patients. To identify TCR V-J signatures that set the groups apart, the researchers used a discovery cohort of 100 patients, made up of around 40 with Graves' ophthalmopathy and about 59 with stable Graves' hyperthyroidism. After sampling, hyperthyroidism patients received methimazole starting at 30 mg daily, and ophthalmopathy patients received high-dose intravenous methylprednisolone. In addition, the study compared T-cell repertoires in thyroid tissue and in blood from 6 or 7 Graves' hyperthyroidism patients. Prospective prediction of ophthalmopathy was tested in an independent validation cohort consisting of 18 hyperthyroidism patients and over 15 patients who later progressed to ophthalmopathy. The roughly 100 discovery patients were randomly split 7:3 into training and test sets.

Amplification of TCR beta CDR3 regions was carried out from RNA transcripts. For the first round of RT-PCR on the TCR CDR3, the HTBI primer set was used together with the Qiagen OneStep RT-PCR kit. A second multiplex PCR round built the libraries, followed by size selection and purification. The libraries were sequenced on an Illumina HiSeq2000 using paired-end 100 bp reads. Regarding the original processing steps: SOAPnuke was used to process the raw data, with reads discarded if the reads contained adapters or uncalled bases, had a mean Phred below 15, or lacked an exact constant-primer or identifier match. High-quality paired reads were merged with COPE v1.2.5, and unique nucleotide sequences were defined as clonotypes. MiTCR v1.1 was used to align clonotypes to the IMGT TRBV, TRBD and TRBJ reference segments. The analysis was restricted to V-J combinations with a frequency above 0.0001, which together covered 99% to 99.2% of the repertoires. A TCS score was defined as the ratio of F50 (clonal expansion) to E x V (chaos), with BLOSUM62-based TCRdist applied between CDR3 peptides within each V-J. Welch's t-statistics and random forest reduced fewer than 550 V-J features to 10 to 15, which were used in a naive Bayes classifier (R e1071). In-frame beta chains were kept once TCRdb had trimmed the public reads at Q25 with fastp and called clones with MiXCR. Each entry is one CDR3 protein sequence, shown with its most common DNA and genes. These V and J calls derive from TCRdb rather than the authors' analysis. Across this sample there are about 600,000 distinct CDR3 sequences, with roughly 14% seen only once. Together, the top ten hold 12% of the sample.

Overall study results and their limits: In validation, the model predicted progression to ophthalmopathy a median of approximately 6.6 months before onset, with approximately 70% sensitivity and 72.22% specificity. A 13 V-J signature model separated ophthalmopathy from stable hyperthyroidism, with roughly 88% sensitivity and roughly 81% specificity in cross-validation and 80%/75% in testing. Sample size was not statistically predetermined, and blinding of investigators to group allocation was not performed. Most expanded thyroid clonotypes (frequency above 0.001) were also found in blood, which suggests that blood repertoires may mirror thyroid immune responses.

Ophthalmopathy patients had moderately to severely active disease, Clinical Activity Score of at least 3, NOSPECS grade of at least 4, and duration under 3 months. Patients with uncontrolled infections, other autoimmune diseases, pregnancy or lactation were excluded. Diagnoses were based on clinical symptoms, serum thyroxine and TRAb, thyroid ultrasound and orbital computed tomography. PBMCs were isolated from about 10 ml of fresh peripheral blood by Ficoll-Paque density gradient centrifugation. Total RNA was extracted with Trizol reagent, and quality was checked on an Agilent 2100 Bioanalyzer. Details on this clonotype: Its specific antigen is unknown. One base away there is no much larger clone; base qualities are not given.

The germline V gene gives CDR1 as KGHSH and CDR2 as LQKENI. The CDR3 runs 18 residues from the cysteine to the phenylalanine. Kept here is only the CDR3 DNA, which spans 54 bases and is read in frame from base 1. Compared with germline, V lacks 2 bases and J lacks 0 bases; bases without a gene match: 6. The specimen sequenced was blood. This clonotype originated in a woman between 50 and 59 years old with Graves' ophthalmopathy. The rearranged chain carries TRBV18 and TRBJ2-1, with TRBD2 matching 11 junction bases. The CDR3 sequence is CASSPRLAGGNSYNEQFF. The DNA sequence is as follows: TGTGCCAGCTCACCAAGGCTAGCGGGAGGTAACTCCTACAATGAGCAGTTCTTC.